This T cell receptor beta chain emerged from a study of blood T cell repertoires in COVID-19. About the research overall: Collection of acute and convalescent COVID-19 samples took place in the United States, Italy and Spain. T cells, B-cell-depleted T cells, or PBMCs provided the cDNA or gDNA that served as material.

Generated by immunoSEQ multiplex PCR, the TCRdb table keeps only in-frame clones and is missing some. Of 150,000 or so clones in the sample, approximately 70% were seen once. Germline CDR1 reads GTSNPN; CDR2 reads SVGIG (reference sequence). This CDR3 is built from 10 residues. The V and J ends lost 8 bases and 13 bases, in that order; junction bases with no gene match: 8. The receptor was isolated from a woman aged 65 to 85 with acute or convalescent COVID-19. The rearrangement links TRBV30 to TRBJ2-1; 7 positions agree with TRBD2. Sequencing was carried out using peripheral blood. The CDR3 nucleotides are TGTGCCGGCGGACTAGGTCTTCAGTTCTTC. The encoded protein is CAGGLGLQFF.